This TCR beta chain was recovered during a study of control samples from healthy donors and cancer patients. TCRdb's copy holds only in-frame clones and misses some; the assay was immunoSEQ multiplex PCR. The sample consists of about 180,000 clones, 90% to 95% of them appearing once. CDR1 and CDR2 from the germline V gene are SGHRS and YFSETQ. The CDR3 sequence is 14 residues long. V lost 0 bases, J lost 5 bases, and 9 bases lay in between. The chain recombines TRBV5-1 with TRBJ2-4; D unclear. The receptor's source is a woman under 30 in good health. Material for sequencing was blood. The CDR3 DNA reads TGCGCCAGCAGCTTGGGTGCAGTAGAAAACATTCAGTACTTC. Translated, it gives CASSLGAVENIQYF.